The TCR beta chain under discussion was sequenced for a study of early T cells in non-severe SARS-CoV-2 infection (dated by TCRdb to about 2021). Study-level background: Because TCR sequencing was done on bulk RNA from unsorted whole blood, the alpha and beta chains could not be paired.

Results the study describes overall, beyond this receptor: VDJdb matching was skewed toward anti-spike CD8 responses and likely underestimated virus-specific expansions, missing private and CD4 specificities.

This clonotype was seen only a few times. This receptor's antigen is unknown. One base away there is no much larger clone; base qualities are not given. A distance of 5 bases separates the germline ends of V and J, which lose 4 bases and 2 bases respectively. CDR1 and CDR2 are read off the germline V gene (reference sequence) as GTSNPN and SVGIG. Including cysteine and phenylalanine, the CDR3 has 12 amino acids. The only DNA kept is the CDR3, 36 bases in frame from the first base. The library was prepared using 5' RACE. TCRdb records NextSeq 500 as the sequencer. To correct for sequencing error and PCR bias, the TCR library protocol tagged individual cDNA molecules with unique molecular identifiers. TCR alpha and beta chains were both sequenced, and the abundances of alpha and beta sequences in each sample were closely correlated with each other. The study's processing was this. Decombinator V4 was used to annotate TCR sequences for V gene, J gene and CDR3. TCRs were defined as expanded if a significant change between any two time points was detected under a Poisson model with p below 0.0001. TCR abundances were normalised to the total number of TCRs sequenced in each sample and reported as counts per million. TRAV1-2 paired with TRAJ12, TRAJ20 or TRAJ33 defined MAIT TCRs, while TRAV10 paired with TRAJ18 defined iNKT TCRs. A search of VDJdb, accessed on 1 November 2021, was run for TCRs annotated to CMV, EBV and SARS-CoV-2, with TCRs annotated for multiple antigens excluded. The public sequencing data were trimmed at Q25 with fastp and processed into clonotypes with MiXCR by TCRdb, which kept only in-frame beta chains. Rows are combined by CDR3 protein, so each entry shows the most common genes and DNA. TCRdb's processing, not the authors', yielded these V and J calls. A total of over 50,000 distinct CDR3 sequences appear in this sample, roughly 12% of them only once. 2.9% of the sample is in the top ten clones.

A case-control design nested within a healthcare worker cohort in London, UK, was used, with weekly nasopharyngeal swab PCR tests and blood sampling performed. Between 23 and 31 March 2020, the week of the UK lockdown, healthcare workers were enrolled and then followed up weekly for as long as 16 weeks. The rearranged chain carries TRBV30 and TRBJ2-2; the D gene remains uncertain. The TCR comes from an adult who was a healthcare worker with PCR-confirmed SARS-CoV-2 infection or an uninfected control (not recorded which). The sequencing input was whole blood. Read as DNA, the sequence is TGTGCCTGGAATGGAAACACCGGGGAGCTGTTTTTT. The translation is CAWNGNTGELFF.